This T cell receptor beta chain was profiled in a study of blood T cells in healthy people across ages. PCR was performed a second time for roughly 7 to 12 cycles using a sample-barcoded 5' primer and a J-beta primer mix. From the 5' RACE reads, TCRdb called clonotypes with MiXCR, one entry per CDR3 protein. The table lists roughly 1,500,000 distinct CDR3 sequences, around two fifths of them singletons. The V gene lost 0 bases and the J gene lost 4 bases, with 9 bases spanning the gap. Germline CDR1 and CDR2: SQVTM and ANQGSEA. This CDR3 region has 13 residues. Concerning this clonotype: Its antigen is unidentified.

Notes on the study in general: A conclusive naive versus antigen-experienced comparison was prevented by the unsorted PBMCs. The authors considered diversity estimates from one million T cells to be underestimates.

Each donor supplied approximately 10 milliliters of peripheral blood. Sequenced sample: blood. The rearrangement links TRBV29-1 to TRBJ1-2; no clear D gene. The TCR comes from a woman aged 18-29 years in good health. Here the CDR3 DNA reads TGCAGCGTTGAAGAAGGTCTTCTCTATGGCTACACCTTC. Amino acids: CSVEEGLLYGYTF.